Sequencing of this T cell receptor beta chain was carried out in a study of early T cells in non-severe SARS-CoV-2 infection. This clonotype came up many times. Attached unique molecular identifiers marked individual cDNA molecules. Using its own MiXCR run on the 5' RACE reads, TCRdb lists one record per CDR3 protein. The table lists around 57,000 distinct CDR3 sequences, roughly 6.8% of them singletons. This clonotype originated in an adult who was a healthcare worker with PCR-confirmed SARS-CoV-2 infection or an uninfected control (not recorded which). Sample: whole blood.

The DNA of the CDR3 is TGTGCCACCAGTGATTTTTGGGTGCAATCCTACAATGAGCAGTTCTTC. The encoded protein is CATSDFWVQSYNEQFF. The chain combines TRBV24-1 with TRBJ2-1; D unclear. The CDR3 is 16 residues long. With 1 base removed from V and 1 base from J, the gap between germline ends came to 10 bases. Germline V CDR1 and CDR2: KGHDR, SFDVKD.